The 15 T cell receptor beta chains below were found in one sample sequenced in a study of T cells after yellow fever vaccination. MiXCR, run by TCRdb on the 5' RACE reads, gives a single entry per CDR3 protein. The sample contains around 230,000 distinct CDR3 sequences, about 7% of which appear only once. This sample comprised CD4+ T cells sorted from PBMCs, obtained on the day of the yellow fever booster vaccination. These receptors were taken from a man under 40 who received the YFV17D yellow fever vaccine.

This clonotype was seen more than once but under ten times. The chain combines TRBV7-2 with TRBJ1-1, with 9 bases aligning to TRBD1. V lost 4 bases to trimming and J lost 4 bases; unmatched junction nucleotides: 7. The CDR3 contains 15 residues. Germline CDR1 reads SGHTA; CDR2 reads FQGNSA. The CDR3 DNA reads as TGTGCCAGCAGCTCGGCCGGGACAGGGCGCACTGAAGCTTTCTTT. Translating it yields CASSSAGTGRTEAFF. The variable domain in full, completed from reference TRBV7-2 and TRBJ1-1, reads GAGVSQSPSNKVTEKGKDVELRCDPISGHTALYWYRQSLGQGLEFLIYFQGNSAPDKSGLPSDRFSAERTGGSVSTLTIQRTQQEDSAVYLCASSSAGTGRTEAFFGQGTRLTVV.

The V and J genes are TRBV5-5 and TRBJ1-5; D is unclear. CDR1 is SGHKS, CDR2 YYEKEE, per germline (reference sequence). This CDR3 has 14 residues. Trimming shortened V by 2 bases and J by 9 bases, and 15 bases separated the two germline ends. The DNA of the CDR3 is TGTGCCAGCAGCTTCGCCAGTGGGCTCTGGCCCCAGCATTTT. Amino acid sequence: CASSFASGLWPQHF.

Only a few counts were recorded for this clonotype. The CDR3 DNA sequence: TGTGCCAGCAGACTACTAGCGGGAACGACCCCCGGCAATGAGCAGTTCTTC. This encodes CASRLLAGTTPGNEQFF. The chain joins TRBV11-2 to TRBJ2-1; TRBD2 matches at 10 bases. The CDR3 is 17 residues long. Germline trimming cut 6 bases from V and 6 bases from J; bases unmatched to any gene: 14. In germline, CDR1 is SGHAT, CDR2 FQNNGV.

This clonotype was seen a few times. The chain joins TRBV29-1 to TRBJ2-7; 11 bases are shared with TRBD1. The junction had 2 bases not matched to a gene; V was cut back by 7 bases and J by 0 bases. CDR1 SQVTM and CDR2 ANQGSEA come from the germline V gene. CDR3 size: 13 residues. The CDR3 spells CSAGQGASYEQYF. The CDR3 DNA reads TGCAGCGCCGGACAGGGGGCCTCCTACGAGCAGTACTTC.

This clonotype was picked up many times. V usage is TRBV5-1 and J usage is TRBJ2-3; D is perhaps TRBD2 (7 bases). The CDR3 covers 17 residues. Germline V gene data show CDR1 as SGHRS and CDR2 as YFSETQ. Between the trimmed V and J ends, which lost 6 bases and 2 bases, there was a span of 22 bases. The CDR3 sequence is CASMGWPRGGATDTQYF. Here the CDR3 DNA reads TGCGCCAGCATGGGCTGGCCCAGAGGGGGGGCCACAGATACGCAGTATTTT.

V and J are TRBV27 and TRBJ2-5; 9 bases are shared with TRBD2. The germline gives CDR1 MNHEY, CDR2 SMNVEV (reference sequence). CDR3 size: 14 residues. The junction had 7 bases not matched to a gene; V was cut back by 6 bases and J by 5 bases. CDR3 loop: CASSPETSGETQYF. DNA of the CDR3: TGTGCCAGCAGCCCCGAGACTAGCGGCGAGACCCAGTACTTC.

As for this clonotype: This may be a read error: a much more frequent sequence differs by one nucleotide. The genes are TRBV20-1 and TRBJ2-2; the D gene is possibly TRBD1 (5 bases). The CDR3 spans 15 residues. From germline, CDR1 is DFQATT and CDR2 SNEGSKA (reference sequence). The CDR3 DNA sequence: TGCTGTGCTAGAGAGTTAAGGGGAAACACCGGGGAGCTGTTTTTT. Residues: CCARELRGNTGELFF.

This clonotype was counted ten times or more. The chain uses TRBV9 and TRBJ2-7; 8 nucleotides match TRBD1. CDR1 and CDR2 from the germline V gene are SGDLS and YYNGEE. This CDR3 contains 15 residues. Trimming removed 3 bases from V and 4 bases from J; junction bases left unmatched: 9. The CDR3 bases are TGTGCCAGCAGCGCGACAGGGGCCGCAATATACGAGCAGTACTTC. As protein: CASSATGAAIYEQYF.

This chain joins TRBV24-1 and TRBJ2-1; 7 bases match TRBD1. Germline assignment: CDR1 KGHDR and CDR2 SFDVKD. The CDR3 has 12 amino acids. J lost 8 bases, V lost 9 bases, and 6 bases had no gene match. The CDR3 sequence is CATSEGGDEQFF. CDR3 nucleotides: TGTGCCACCTCCGAAGGGGGCGATGAGCAGTTCTTC.

This clonotype was detected ten times or more. The rearrangement uses TRBV4-3 and TRBJ1-2; 7 bases agree with TRBD1. Germline V gene data show CDR1 as LGHNA and CDR2 as YSLEER. The V segment lost 3 bases and the J segment 1 base; nucleotides outside the gene matches: 5. The CDR3 is made up of 15 amino acids. The CDR3 bases are TGCGCCAGCAGCCAGGGGGACAGCCTTAACTATGGCTACACCTTC. Its translation: CASSQGDSLNYGYTF.

This clonotype came up many times. V usage is TRBV19 and J usage is TRBJ2-1; tentative D call: TRBD2 (6 bases). CDR1 LNHDA and CDR2 SQIVND come from the germline V gene (reference sequence). V lost 7 bases and J 3 bases, leaving 10 bases between the germline ends. This CDR3 is 13 amino acids long. The CDR3, as DNA: TGTGCCAGTAAAACGGGAGACTACAATGAGCAGTTCTTC. Encoded protein: CASKTGDYNEQFF. The whole variable domain, filled in from reference TRBV19 and TRBJ2-1, reads DGGITQSPKYLFRKEGQNVTLSCEQNLNHDAMYWYRQDPGQGLRLIYYSQIVNDFQKGDIAEGYSVSREKKESFPLTVTSAQKNPTAFYLCASKTGDYNEQFFGPGTRLTVL.

This clonotype was detected ten times or more. The rearrangement links TRBV5-1 to TRBJ2-1; the D is unclear. Germline V lookup: CDR1 SGHRS, CDR2 YFSETQ. Trimming pared 4 bases from V and 5 bases from J, leaving 7 bases between. The length of the CDR3 is 12 residues. This CDR3 is CASSPGDNEQFF. CDR3 bases: TGCGCCAGCAGCCCTGGGGACAATGAGCAGTTCTTC.

This rearrangement joins TRBV20-1 to TRBJ2-5, with TRBD2 matching over 7 bases. The CDR3 consists of 15 residues. CDR1 and CDR2 from the germline V gene are DFQATT and SNEGSKA (reference sequence). V shed 1 base and J 1 base; nucleotides not matched to a gene: 6. DNA for the CDR3: TGCAGTGCTAGAGCGGGAGCGGGAAGCCAAGAGACCCAGTACTTC. It translates to CSARAGAGSQETQYF.

This clonotype was seen more than once but under ten times. The rearrangement uses TRBV7-2 and TRBJ1-4, with 12 bases lining up with TRBD1. The CDR3 is 17 amino acids. From germline, CDR1 is SGHTA and CDR2 FQGNSA. The V segment lost 2 bases and the J segment 2 bases; nucleotides outside the gene matches: 3. Here the CDR3 DNA reads TGTGCCAGCAGCTTATTGGGACAGGGGGCGACTAATGAAAAACTGTTTTTT. It translates to CASSLLGQGATNEKLFF.

This clonotype has only a few counts. This sequence joins TRBV12-3 or TRBV12-4 and TRBJ2-5, with 9 bases identical to TRBD2. V was pared by 5 bases and J by 5 bases, with 3 bases of the junction left unmatched. The CDR3 runs to 13 residues. CDR3 sequence: CASSSGRWETQYF. The DNA for the CDR3 is TGTGCCAGCAGTAGCGGGAGGTGGGAGACCCAGTACTTC.